This T cell receptor (beta chain) came from a study of lymphopenia after photon versus proton radiotherapy. TCRdb's copy holds only in-frame clones and misses some; the assay was immunoSEQ multiplex PCR. The sample consists of 83,000 or so clones, over 70% of them appearing once. The V end lost 0 bases, the J end lost 4 bases, and 18 bases lay between the germline ends. Per germline, CDR1 LNHNV and CDR2 YYDKDF (reference sequence). The CDR3 length is 17 residues. The origin of this receptor is a man aged 55-75 years with pancreatic cancer. The material was peripheral blood, obtained from a patient treated with proton-based radiotherapy. The J gene is TRBJ1-2, the V gene TRBV15; D gene ambiguous. The CDR3 reads CATSRDSPLQNPYGYTF. In nucleotides, the CDR3 is TGTGCCACCAGCAGAGATTCCCCTCTACAAAACCCCTATGGCTACACCTTC. Using reference TRBV15 and TRBJ1-2 for the parts outside the CDR3, the full variable domain is DAMVIQNPRYQVTQFGKPVTLSCSQTLNHNVMYWYQQKSSQAPKLLFHYYDKDFNNEADTPDNFQSRRPNTSFCFLDIRSPGLGDTAMYLCATSRDSPLQNPYGYTFGSGTRLTVV.